The 10 T cell receptor beta chains in this list originate from one sample, sequenced in a study of regulatory T cells in long-lasting Graves disease. Arm-PCR of CDR3 regions and iRepertoire HTBI primers were the basis on which TCR beta libraries were built. From the multiplex PCR reads, TCRdb called clonotypes with MiXCR, one entry per CDR3 protein. The sample gives 540,000 or so distinct CDR3 sequences, roughly 14% of which show up once; roughly 9.7% is in the top ten. Time point meaning: newly diagnosed GD, antithyroid drugs for less than 3 months. Following extraction of RNA from PBMCs, that RNA was used to make the TCR library. The data also belong to a second study, concerning T cells in Graves' hyperthyroidism and ophthalmopathy.

The sample consisted of peripheral blood mononuclear cells (PBMCs), taken at new diagnosis, from a patient treated with antithyroid drugs. The receptors shown here come from a man younger than 40 with Graves disease.

This clonotype was seen many times. J is TRBJ2-7 and V is TRBV20-1, with 7 bases identical to TRBD1. Germline V lookup: CDR1 DFQATT, CDR2 SNEGSKA (reference sequence). V lost 8 bases, J lost 1 base, and 8 bases stayed unmatched. The CDR3 is 13 residues long. The CDR3 region is CSFPGQLSYEQYF. CDR3 bases: TGCAGTTTCCCGGGACAGCTTTCCTACGAGCAGTACTTC.

This clonotype was detected ten times or more. This sequence joins TRBV5-1 and TRBJ2-3, with D unresolved. CDR3 length: 14 residues. The V gene's germline CDR1 is SGHRS and CDR2 YFSETQ. The V gene lost 1 base and the J gene lost 2 bases, with 8 bases spanning the gap. This CDR3 reads CASSLPGNTDTQYF. The CDR3 bases are TGCGCCAGCAGCTTGCCCGGTAACACAGATACGCAGTATTTT. Looking up the rest from reference TRBV5-1 and TRBJ2-3 gives the full variable domain: KAGVTQTPRYLIKTRGQQVTLSCSPISGHRSVSWYQQTPGQGLQFLFEYFSETQRNKGNFPGRFSGRQFSNSRSEMNVSTLELGDSALYLCASSLPGNTDTQYFGPGTRLTVL.

This clonotype was seen ten or more times. This chain connects TRBV3-1 to TRBJ2-3, with 10 bases identical to TRBD2. CDR1 and CDR2 (germline): LGHDT, YNNKEL (reference sequence). V lost 5 bases and J lost 5; bases outside the gene matches: 4. The CDR3 extends over 14 amino acids. The CDR3 DNA follows: TGTGCCAGCAGCGACAGCGGGAGGGGAGATACGCAGTATTTT. It is translated as CASSDSGRGDTQYF.

CDR3 in amino acids: CSVEWDGNEQFF. For the CDR3, the DNA is TGCAGCGTTGAGTGGGACGGCAATGAGCAGTTCTTC. The chain combines TRBV29-1 with TRBJ2-1; D is possibly TRBD1 or TRBD2 (5 bases each). Germline V gene lookup returns CDR1 SQVTM and CDR2 ANQGSEA. V was pared by 3 bases and J by 6 bases, with 9 bases between. The CDR3 consists of 12 residues.

Many counts were recorded for this clonotype. V and J are TRBV29-1 and TRBJ2-1; D uncertain. V lost 2 bases and J 10 bases, leaving 6 bases between the germline ends. The CDR3 sequence is 10 residues long. CDR1 is SQVTM and CDR2 is ANQGSEA in the germline V gene. The CDR3 region is CSVENREQFF. As DNA, the CDR3 is TGCAGCGTTGAAAATCGAGAGCAGTTCTTC.

This clonotype was picked up a small number of times. The chain recombines TRBV20-1 with TRBJ2-3; the match to TRBD2 covers 9 bases. The ends lost 6 bases at V and 4 bases at J; junction bases unmatched: 5. Germline CDR1 is DFQATT and CDR2 is SNEGSKA (reference sequence). The CDR3 runs 13 residues. The CDR3 DNA sequence: TGCAGTGCAGTTAGCGGGAGCGCAGATACGCAGTATTTT. It codes for CSAVSGSADTQYF.

This clonotype has a count of ten or more. The genes are TRBV29-1 and TRBJ1-1, with unresolved D. The CDR3 consists of 12 residues. Germline V lookup: CDR1 SQVTM, CDR2 ANQGSEA. The germline V and J ends were trimmed by 3 bases and 1 base, with 6 bases remaining between them. The CDR3 protein is CSVEAGNTEAFF. The DNA for the CDR3 is TGCAGCGTTGAGGCGGGGAACACTGAAGCTTTCTTT. The entire variable domain, with the rest obtained from reference TRBV29-1 and TRBJ1-1, is as follows: SAVISQKPSRDICQRGTSLTIQCQVDSQVTMMFWYRQQPGQSLTLIATANQGSEATYESGFVIDKFPISRPNLTFSTLTVSNMSPEDSSIYLCSVEAGNTEAFFGQGTRLTVV.

This clonotype was detected ten times or more. The chain employs TRBV15 and TRBJ1-4, with a tentative D call TRBD1 (6 bases). Germline CDR1 and CDR2: LNHNV and YYDKDF (reference sequence). CDR3 length equals 16 residues. V shed 5 bases and J shed 0 bases, with 13 bases lying between them. CDR3 nucleotides: TGTGCCACCAGCGGGGCCGACAGGTCAACTAATGAAAAACTGTTTTTT. This sequence encodes CATSGADRSTNEKLFF. The whole variable domain, filled in from reference TRBV15 and TRBJ1-4, reads DAMVIQNPRYQVTQFGKPVTLSCSQTLNHNVMYWYQQKSSQAPKLLFHYYDKDFNNEADTPDNFQSRRPNTSFCFLDIRSPGLGDTAMYLCATSGADRSTNEKLFFGSGTQLSVL.

This chain joins TRBV5-1 and TRBJ2-7; 11 positions agree with TRBD2. This CDR3 contains 15 residues. Germline V lookup: CDR1 SGHRS, CDR2 YFSETQ. Trimming at V came to 4 bases and at J to 6 bases, leaving 9 bases not matched to a gene. In DNA, the CDR3 is TGCGCCAGCAGCCAAACTAGCGGGAGTATCTGCGAGCAGTACTTC. Encoded protein: CASSQTSGSICEQYF.

Ten or more counts support this clonotype. The V gene is TRBV29-1, the J gene TRBJ2-2, with 9 bases matching TRBD2. J was trimmed by 4 bases and V by 3 bases; bases with no gene match: 6. Germline values: CDR1 SQVTM, CDR2 ANQGSEA. CDR3 length equals 15 residues. The CDR3 nucleotides are TGCAGCGTTGATGGAGCGGGAGGTCTCACCGGGGAGCTGTTTTTT. This gives the protein CSVDGAGGLTGELFF.